Listed below are T cell receptor beta chains from one sample, sequenced in a study of blood T cell repertoires in COVID-19. The assay was immunoSEQ multiplex PCR, and TCRdb's table has in-frame clones only and misses some. This table holds almost 250,000 clones, around 89% found once. Specimen: PBMCs or T cells enriched from blood (not recorded which). The receptor source for this set is a woman in her twenties or thirties who had recovered from COVID-19. CDR3s include the opening cysteine and the closing phenylalanine or tryptophan. The D gene is left open where the match is weak. The size of a clone is reported for some rows only, either as once, few or many, or as a class for expanded clones.

V gene: TRBV2; J gene: TRBJ1-2; clone size: few; D gene: -; CDR3 protein: CASTEGVLASPYGYTF; CDR3 DNA: TGTGCCAGCACCGAGGGGGTCCTCGCGAGCCCCTATGGCTACACCTTC
V gene: TRBV5-6; J gene: TRBJ1-2; clone size: few; D gene: TRBD1; CDR3 protein: CASLRDRGWSNYGYTF; CDR3 DNA: TGTGCCAGCCTCCGGGACAGGGGATGGTCTAACTATGGCTACACCTTC
V gene: TRBV10-3; J gene: TRBJ1-1; clone size: -; D gene: -; CDR3 protein: CAISESRGEEAFF; CDR3 DNA: TGTGCCATCAGTGAGTCGCGGGGTGAGGAAGCTTTCTTT
V gene: TRBV19; J gene: TRBJ2-2; clone size: -; D gene: TRBD2; CDR3 protein: CASTSRKGGPSTGELFF; CDR3 DNA: TGTGCCAGTACCTCACGCAAGGGAGGGCCCTCCACCGGGGAGCTGTTTTTT
V gene: TRBV7-9; J gene: TRBJ1-2; clone size: few; D gene: -; CDR3 protein: CASSLDGGGGYTF; CDR3 DNA: TGTGCCAGCAGCTTAGATGGGGGCGGTGGCTACACCTTC
V gene: TRBV29-1; J gene: TRBJ1-2; clone size: few; D gene: -; CDR3 protein: CSVEDGGYGYTF; CDR3 DNA: TGCAGCGTTGAAGATGGCGGTTATGGCTACACCTTC
V gene: TRBV7-9; J gene: TRBJ2-7; clone size: -; D gene: -; CDR3 protein: CASSLRGRLTYEQYF; CDR3 DNA: TGTGCCAGCAGCTTACGAGGGAGGCTCACATACGAGCAGTACTTC
V gene: TRBV7-3; J gene: TRBJ1-2; clone size: -; D gene: TRBD1; CDR3 protein: CASSEGGQGAPGYTF; CDR3 DNA: TGTGCCAGCAGCGAAGGCGGACAGGGGGCGCCCGGCTACACCTTC
V gene: TRBV7-2; J gene: TRBJ1-2; clone size: -; D gene: TRBD1; CDR3 protein: CASSLVTGEAYGYTF; CDR3 DNA: TGTGCCAGCAGCTTAGTGACAGGGGAGGCTTATGGCTACACCTTC
V gene: TRBV28; J gene: TRBJ1-1; clone size: -; D gene: -; CDR3 protein: CASSLTPGKEAFF; CDR3 DNA: TGTGCCAGCAGTTTAACTCCGGGTAAGGAAGCTTTCTTT
V gene: TRBV27; J gene: TRBJ2-1; clone size: -; D gene: -; CDR3 protein: CASSLGRGNEQFF; CDR3 DNA: TGTGCCAGCAGTTTGGGAAGGGGGAATGAGCAGTTCTTC
V gene: TRBV4-3; J gene: TRBJ2-1; clone size: -; D gene: TRBD2; CDR3 protein: CASSGGTSGRNEQFF; CDR3 DNA: TGCGCCAGCAGCGGAGGGACTAGCGGGAGGAATGAGCAGTTCTTC
V gene: TRBV30; J gene: TRBJ1-6; clone size: -; D gene: TRBD1; CDR3 protein: CAWSVGTGDSPLHF; CDR3 DNA: TGTGCCTGGAGTGTAGGGACAGGGGATTCACCCCTCCACTTT
V gene: TRBV4-1; J gene: TRBJ2-1; clone size: -; D gene: -; CDR3 protein: CASSQDLSGDNEQFF; CDR3 DNA: TGCGCCAGCAGCCAAGATCTTAGCGGAGACAATGAGCAGTTCTTC
V gene: TRBV5-4; J gene: TRBJ2-7; clone size: -; D gene: -; CDR3 protein: CASSLQGAGSYEQYF; CDR3 DNA: TGTGCCAGCAGCTTACAGGGCGCGGGCTCCTACGAGCAGTACTTC
V gene: TRBV6-5; J gene: TRBJ1-2; clone size: once; D gene: TRBD1; CDR3 protein: CASSYTGGIDYGYTF; CDR3 DNA: TGTGCCAGCAGTTACACAGGGGGTATCGACTATGGCTACACCTTC
V gene: TRBV5-1; J gene: TRBJ1-4; clone size: -; D gene: -; CDR3 protein: CASSFRGRSSEKLFF; CDR3 DNA: TGCGCCAGCAGCTTCAGGGGCAGGTCTTCCGAAAAACTGTTTTTT
V gene: TRBV4-3; J gene: TRBJ2-7; clone size: once; D gene: -; CDR3 protein: CASSQDLTYEQYF; CDR3 DNA: TGCGCCAGCAGCCAAGATCTTACCTACGAGCAGTACTTC
V gene: TRBV28; J gene: TRBJ2-4; clone size: -; D gene: TRBD2; CDR3 protein: CASSPGTSGQNIQYF; CDR3 DNA: TGTGCCAGCAGTCCCGGGACTAGCGGGCAAAACATTCAGTACTTC
V gene: TRBV29-1; J gene: TRBJ1-1; clone size: -; D gene: TRBD1; CDR3 protein: CSANRGPDTEAFF; CDR3 DNA: TGCAGCGCCAACAGGGGGCCCGACACTGAAGCTTTCTTT
V gene: TRBV7-2; J gene: TRBJ2-1; clone size: -; D gene: TRBD2; CDR3 protein: CASIASGPFYNEQFF; CDR3 DNA: TGTGCCAGCATCGCTAGCGGGCCCTTCTACAATGAGCAGTTCTTC
V gene: TRBV19; J gene: TRBJ1-1; clone size: -; D gene: TRBD1; CDR3 protein: CASSISDRGPTEAFF; CDR3 DNA: TGTGCCAGTAGTATTTCGGACAGGGGGCCCACTGAAGCTTTCTTT